One sample yielded the 6 T cell receptor beta chains listed below, sequenced in a study of PD-L1 blockade in urothelial cancer. TCRdb's table, derived via immunoSEQ multiplex PCR, lists solely in-frame clones and lacks some. This sample yields about 49,000 clones, of which roughly 78% are seen a single time; about 10% belongs to the top ten. Time point: pretreatment peripheral blood. The sequencing here drew on PBMCs, taken around atezolizumab (anti-PD-L1) treatment. Receptors originate from a man in his sixties or seventies with urothelial cancer.

The V gene is TRBV28, the J gene TRBJ2-7, with a possible D match to TRBD1 (5 bases). Germline values: CDR1 MDHEN, CDR2 SYDVKM. There are 12 residues in the CDR3. Trimming stripped 10 bases from V and 3 bases from J, with 13 bases between. Here the CDR3 DNA reads TGTGCCACCGCAGGGTGGGGCTACGAGCAGTACTTC. The encoded protein is CATAGWGYEQYF.

The chain is built from TRBV30 and TRBJ1-1, with D perhaps TRBD1 (5 bases). CDR1 and CDR2 from the germline V gene are GTSNPN and SVGIG (reference sequence). The V end lost 4 bases, the J end lost 0 bases, and 9 bases lay between the germline ends. This CDR3 has 13 amino acids. The CDR3 loop reads CAWTGWVNTEAFF. CDR3 bases: TGTGCCTGGACAGGGTGGGTGAACACTGAAGCTTTCTTT.

V gene TRBV5-6 combines with J gene TRBJ1-5; D perhaps matches TRBD1 (6 bases). The V gene's germline CDR1 is SGHDT and CDR2 YYEEEE. The ends were cut back, 0 bases at V and 3 bases at J, with 10 bases in the middle. The CDR3 totals 15 residues. CDR3 loop: CASSLGQGPNQPQHF. The CDR3 DNA sequence: TGTGCCAGCAGCTTGGGTCAGGGGCCCAATCAGCCCCAGCATTTT.

The J gene is TRBJ2-1, the V gene TRBV5-5; 9 nucleotides align to TRBD2. The V and J ends lost 2 bases and 5 bases, in that order; junction bases with no gene match: 2. CDR1 and CDR2 (germline): SGHKS, YYEKEE (reference sequence). This CDR3 is 14 amino acids long. In DNA, the CDR3 is TGTGCCAGCAGCTTAGGGACTAGCAACAATGAGCAGTTCTTC. It translates to CASSLGTSNNEQFF.

This sequence joins TRBV7-9 and TRBJ2-7; TRBD1 matches 8 bases. The germline V gene encodes CDR1 SEHNR and CDR2 FQNEAQ (reference sequence). The J segment lost 0 bases and the V segment lost 2 bases, leaving 9 bases of the junction unmatched. This CDR3 region has 17 residues. The CDR3: CASSLSATGAGSYEQYF. The CDR3, as DNA: TGTGCCAGCAGCTTATCCGCGACAGGGGCCGGCTCCTACGAGCAGTACTTC.

This chain connects TRBV11-3 to TRBJ2-7; the D gene is possibly TRBD2 (6 bases). Germline CDR1 reads SGHNT; CDR2 reads YENEEA. The CDR3 spans 17 residues. V was clipped by 1 base and J by 3 bases, with 19 bases between them. CDR3 DNA: TGTGCCAGCAGCTTAGGGGGACCCGTCGGAGGGTACTACGAGCAGTACTTC. Translating it yields CASSLGGPVGGYYEQYF.